This T cell receptor beta chain came from a study of CD8 T cells in ankylosing spondylitis. Study conclusions and caveats: Prior literature has documented some motif variants in synovial fluid and blood from reactive arthritis. Disease-linked clones were found to be CD8+ and relatively rare in peripheral blood. For ankylosing spondylitis blood, a TCR beta motif of several highly homologous variants appeared characteristic. Matched ankylosing spondylitis synovial fluid reportedly showed significant enrichment of disease-linked clones.

The CDR3 runs 15 residues. The V gene lost 6 bases and the J gene lost 4 bases, with 21 bases spanning the gap. CDR1 and CDR2 from the germline V gene are DFQATT and SNEGSKA (reference sequence). Quantitative 5'-RACE was performed with molecular barcodes, and it yielded the TCR beta libraries. One entry per CDR3 protein results from TCRdb running MiXCR on the 5' RACE reads. The repertoire has some 840,000 distinct CDR3 sequences, approximately 12% of them found once; the top ten carry less than 0.65%. This clonotype has more than one count but fewer than ten. Antigen unknown. The source is a male donor with ankylosing spondylitis. The chain has TRBV20-1 and TRBJ2-5, with TRBD1 as a possible D gene (7 bases). Sequencing used blood, either unsorted or a sorted T cell fraction (not recorded which). The CDR3 DNA reads as TGCAGTGCCCCAGGGGGGCTAGTCCGGCCAGAGACCCAGTACTTC. Its translation: CSAPGGLVRPETQYF.